The clone carrying this TCR beta chain has only a few counts. Other DNA sequences from this sample encode an identical CDR3 as well. These data belong to a study of blood T cell repertoires in COVID-19. In the study overall: Sites across the United States, Italy and Spain contributed samples from acute and convalescent COVID-19. T cells, B-cell-depleted T cells, or PBMCs supplied cDNA or gDNA.

TCRdb keeps only in-frame clones here, not all; method: immunoSEQ multiplex PCR. The repertoire consists of approximately 350,000 clones, with more than 80% occurring once and the leading ten covering about 2.9%. Source material: peripheral blood. This clonotype was sampled from a woman between 25 and 40 years old with COVID-19, enrolled during active disease.

The CDR3 here is CASSQEGGTEAFF. The CDR3 DNA reads as TGTGCCAGCAGCCAAGAAGGGGGCACTGAAGCTTTCTTT. The rearrangement links TRBV3-1 (or the pseudogene TRBV3-2) to TRBJ1-1, with D maybe TRBD1 (6 bases). Germline V gene sequence: CDR1 LGHDT, CDR2 YNNKEL (reference sequence). The CDR3 consists of 13 residues. The ends were cut back, 0 bases at V and 4 bases at J, with 6 bases in the middle.